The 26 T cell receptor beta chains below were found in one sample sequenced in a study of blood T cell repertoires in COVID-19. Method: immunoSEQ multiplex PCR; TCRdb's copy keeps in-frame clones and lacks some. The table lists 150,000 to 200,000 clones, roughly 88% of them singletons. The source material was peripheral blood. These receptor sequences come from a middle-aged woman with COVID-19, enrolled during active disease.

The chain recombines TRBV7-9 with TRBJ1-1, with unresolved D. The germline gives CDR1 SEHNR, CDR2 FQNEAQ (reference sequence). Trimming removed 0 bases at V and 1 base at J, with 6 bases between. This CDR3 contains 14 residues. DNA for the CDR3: TGTGCCAGCAGCTTAGCAGCGCGGAACACTGAAGCTTTCTTT. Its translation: CASSLAARNTEAFF.

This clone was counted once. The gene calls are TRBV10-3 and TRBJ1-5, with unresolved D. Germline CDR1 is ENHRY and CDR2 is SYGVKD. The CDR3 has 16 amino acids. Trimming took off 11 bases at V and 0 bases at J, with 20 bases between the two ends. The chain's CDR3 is CAAAAVAFYSNQPQHF. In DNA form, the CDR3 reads TGTGCCGCCGCGGCGGTGGCCTTTTATAGCAATCAGCCCCAGCATTTT.

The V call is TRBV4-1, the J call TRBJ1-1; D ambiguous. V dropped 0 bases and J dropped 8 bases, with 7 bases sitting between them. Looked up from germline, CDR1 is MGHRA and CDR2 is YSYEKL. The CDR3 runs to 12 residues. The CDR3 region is CASSQDGQEAFF. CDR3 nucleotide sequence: TGCGCCAGCAGCCAAGATGGGCAGGAAGCTTTCTTT.

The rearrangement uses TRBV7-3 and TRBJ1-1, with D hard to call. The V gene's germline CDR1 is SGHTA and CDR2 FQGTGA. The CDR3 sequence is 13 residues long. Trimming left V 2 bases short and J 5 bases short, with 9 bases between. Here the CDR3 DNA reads TGTGCCAGCAGCTTAGGCCTCTCTACTGAAGCTTTCTTT. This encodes CASSLGLSTEAFF.

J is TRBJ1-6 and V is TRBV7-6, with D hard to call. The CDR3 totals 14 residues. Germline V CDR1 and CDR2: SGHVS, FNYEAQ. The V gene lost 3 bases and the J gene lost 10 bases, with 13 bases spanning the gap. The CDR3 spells CASSLTRSNSPLHF. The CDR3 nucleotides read TGTGCCAGCAGCTTGACGAGGTCTAACTCACCCCTCCACTTT.

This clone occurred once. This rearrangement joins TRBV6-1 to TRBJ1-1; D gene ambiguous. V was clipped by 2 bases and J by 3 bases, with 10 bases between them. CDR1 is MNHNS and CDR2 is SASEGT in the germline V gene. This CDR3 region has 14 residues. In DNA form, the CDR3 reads TGTGCCAGCAGTGAAAAAGTAGGAGACACTGAAGCTTTCTTT. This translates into CASSEKVGDTEAFF.

The CDR3 loop is CASSPRGGMEGEQFF. CDR3 nucleotide sequence: TGTGCCAGCAGCCCTAGGGGGGGCATGGAGGGTGAGCAGTTCTTC. J is TRBJ2-1 and V is TRBV11-3; perhaps TRBD2 as D (7 bases). CDR1 and CDR2 (germline): SGHNT, YENEEA. The V gene lost 5 bases and the J gene lost 9 bases, with 20 bases spanning the gap. The CDR3 has 15 residues.

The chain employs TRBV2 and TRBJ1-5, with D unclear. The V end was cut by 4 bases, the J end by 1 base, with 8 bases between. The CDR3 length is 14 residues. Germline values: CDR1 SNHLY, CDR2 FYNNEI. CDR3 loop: CASSVLRSNQPQHF. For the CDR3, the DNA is TGTGCCAGCAGTGTGTTGCGGAGCAATCAGCCCCAGCATTTT. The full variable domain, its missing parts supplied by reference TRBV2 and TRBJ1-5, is EPEVTQTPSHQVTQMGQEVILRCVPISNHLYFYWYRQILGQKVEFLVSFYNNEISEKSEIFDDQFSVERPDGSNFTLKIRSTKLEDSAMYFCASSVLRSNQPQHFGDGTRLSIL.

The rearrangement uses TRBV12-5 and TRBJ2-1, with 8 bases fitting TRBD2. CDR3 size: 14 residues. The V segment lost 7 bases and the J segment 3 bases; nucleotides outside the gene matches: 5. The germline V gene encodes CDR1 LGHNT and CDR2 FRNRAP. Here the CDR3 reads CASVSGVFYNEQFF. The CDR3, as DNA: TGTGCTAGTGTTAGCGGGGTATTCTACAATGAGCAGTTCTTC.

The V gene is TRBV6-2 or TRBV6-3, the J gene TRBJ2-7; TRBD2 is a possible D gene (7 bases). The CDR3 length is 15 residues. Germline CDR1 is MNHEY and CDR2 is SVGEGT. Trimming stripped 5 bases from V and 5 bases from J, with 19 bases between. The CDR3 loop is CASSTTWGGANEQYF. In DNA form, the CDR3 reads TGTGCCAGCAGTACAACGTGGGGGGGGGCGAACGAGCAGTACTTC.

The CDR3 sequence: CASSIDNGNKGTGELFF. The CDR3 DNA follows: TGTGCCAGTAGTATAGATAACGGAAATAAGGGGACCGGGGAGCTGTTTTTT. The chain uses TRBV19 and TRBJ2-2; TRBD1 is a possible D gene (5 bases). CDR3 length: 17 amino acids. V was shortened by 0 bases and J by 5 bases, with 16 bases between the two germline ends. Per the germline V gene, CDR1 is LNHDA and CDR2 is SQIVND (reference sequence).

DNA for the CDR3: TGTGCCAGCCGCTACGGGACAGCTTATAATGAAAAACTGTTTTTT. Protein sequence: CASRYGTAYNEKLFF. This chain joins TRBV18 and TRBJ1-4; 7 bases fit TRBD1. V lost 8 bases and J lost 4; bases outside the gene matches: 10. This CDR3 region has 15 residues. The germline gives CDR1 KGHSH, CDR2 LQKENI.

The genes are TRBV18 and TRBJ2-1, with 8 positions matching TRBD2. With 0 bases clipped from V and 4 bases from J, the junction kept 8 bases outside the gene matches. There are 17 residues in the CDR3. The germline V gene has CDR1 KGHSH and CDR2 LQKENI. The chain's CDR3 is CASSPPAGGGPYNEQFF. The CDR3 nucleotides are TGTGCCAGCTCACCACCGGCTGGCGGGGGGCCTTACAATGAGCAGTTCTTC.

In nucleotides, the CDR3 is TGTGCCAGCAGTGAAGAGGCTAGCGGGGCTACCTACAATGAGCAGTTCTTC. Protein sequence: CASSEEASGATYNEQFF. The chain combines TRBV2 with TRBJ2-1, with TRBD2 matching over 9 bases. Germline CDR1 SNHLY, CDR2 FYNNEI. The V and J ends lost 1 base and 2 bases, in that order; junction bases with no gene match: 6. This CDR3 has 17 residues.

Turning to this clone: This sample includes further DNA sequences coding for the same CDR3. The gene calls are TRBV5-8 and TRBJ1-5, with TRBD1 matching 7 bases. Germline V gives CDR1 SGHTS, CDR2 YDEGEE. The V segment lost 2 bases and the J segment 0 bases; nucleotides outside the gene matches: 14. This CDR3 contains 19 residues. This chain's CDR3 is CASSLTRTGGIYSNQPQHF. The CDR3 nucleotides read TGTGCCAGCAGCTTAACAAGGACAGGTGGGATCTATAGCAATCAGCCCCAGCATTTT.

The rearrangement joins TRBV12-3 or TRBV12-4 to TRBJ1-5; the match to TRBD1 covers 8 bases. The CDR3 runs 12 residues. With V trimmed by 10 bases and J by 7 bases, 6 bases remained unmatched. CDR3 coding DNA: TGTGCCACAAAGACAGGGGAACAGCCCCAGCATTTT. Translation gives CATKTGEQPQHF.

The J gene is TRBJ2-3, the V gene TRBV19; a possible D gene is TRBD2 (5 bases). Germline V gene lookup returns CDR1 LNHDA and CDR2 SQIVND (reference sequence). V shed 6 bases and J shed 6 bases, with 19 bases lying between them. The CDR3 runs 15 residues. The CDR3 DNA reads TGTGCCAGTAGCCGTGGAGGAACCAGGAGTGATACGCAGTATTTT. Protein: CASSRGGTRSDTQYF. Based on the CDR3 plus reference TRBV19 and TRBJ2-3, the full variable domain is DGGITQSPKYLFRKEGQNVTLSCEQNLNHDAMYWYRQDPGQGLRLIYYSQIVNDFQKGDIAEGYSVSREKKESFPLTVTSAQKNPTAFYLCASSRGGTRSDTQYFGPGTRLTVL.

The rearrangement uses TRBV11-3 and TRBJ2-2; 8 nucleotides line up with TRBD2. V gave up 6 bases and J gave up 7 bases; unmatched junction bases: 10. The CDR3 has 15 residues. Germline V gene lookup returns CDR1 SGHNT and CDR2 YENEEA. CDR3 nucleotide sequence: TGTGCCAGCAGTTCGGGACTAGAAGGCTTCGGGGAGCTGTTTTTT. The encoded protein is CASSSGLEGFGELFF.

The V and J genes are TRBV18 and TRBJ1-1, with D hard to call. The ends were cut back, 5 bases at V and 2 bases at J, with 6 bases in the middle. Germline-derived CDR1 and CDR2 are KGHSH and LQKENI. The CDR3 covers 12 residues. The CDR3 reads CASSNRNTEAFF. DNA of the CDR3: TGTGCCAGCTCAAATAGAAACACTGAAGCTTTCTTT.

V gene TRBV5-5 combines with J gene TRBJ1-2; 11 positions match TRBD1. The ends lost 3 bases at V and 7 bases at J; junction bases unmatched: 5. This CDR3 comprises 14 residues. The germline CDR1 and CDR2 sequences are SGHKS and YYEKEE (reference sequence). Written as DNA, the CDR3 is TGTGCCAGCAGCTATCCGGGACAGGGGGTTGGCTACACCTTC. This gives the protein CASSYPGQGVGYTF.

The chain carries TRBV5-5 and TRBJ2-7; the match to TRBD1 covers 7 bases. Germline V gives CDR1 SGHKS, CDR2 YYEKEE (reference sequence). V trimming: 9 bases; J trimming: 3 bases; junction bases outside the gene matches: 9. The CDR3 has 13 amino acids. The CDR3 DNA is TGTGCCACCGGAAGGGACAGTTTCTACGAGCAGTACTTC. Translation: CATGRDSFYEQYF.

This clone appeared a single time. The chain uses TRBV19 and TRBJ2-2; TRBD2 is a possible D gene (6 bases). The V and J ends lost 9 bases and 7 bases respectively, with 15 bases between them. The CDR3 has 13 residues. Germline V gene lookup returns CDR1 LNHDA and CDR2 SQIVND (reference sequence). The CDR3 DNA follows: TGTGCCAGCACGATAGCGGCTTTCGGGGAGCTGTTTTTT. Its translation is CASTIAAFGELFF.

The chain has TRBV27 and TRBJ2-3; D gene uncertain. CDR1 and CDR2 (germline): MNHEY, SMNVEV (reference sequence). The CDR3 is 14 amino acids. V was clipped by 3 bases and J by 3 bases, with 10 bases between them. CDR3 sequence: CASSLVRSTDTQYF. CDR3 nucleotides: TGTGCCAGCAGTTTGGTCAGATCGACAGATACGCAGTATTTT.

CDR3 in DNA: TGTGCCAGCAGCTTCGGCCGGGCGGGGAACTACGAGCAGTACTTC. Its protein is CASSFGRAGNYEQYF. V gene TRBV7-7 combines with J gene TRBJ2-7; D perhaps matches TRBD2 (6 bases). Trimming left V 3 bases short and J 3 bases short, with 15 bases between. Germline-derived CDR1 and CDR2 are SSHAT and FNYEAQ (reference sequence). The CDR3 spans 15 residues. The full variable domain, in which reference TRBV7-7 and TRBJ2-7 provide the parts outside the CDR3, is GAGVSQSPRYKVTKRGQDVTLRCDPISSHATLYWYQQALGQGPEFLTYFNYEAQPDKSGLPSDRFSAERPEGSISTLTIQRTEQRDSAMYRCASSFGRAGNYEQYFGPGTRLTVT.

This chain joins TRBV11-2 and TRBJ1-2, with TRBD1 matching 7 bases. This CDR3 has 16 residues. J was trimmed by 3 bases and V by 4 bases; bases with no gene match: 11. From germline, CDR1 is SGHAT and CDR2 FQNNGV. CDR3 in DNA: TGTGCCAGCAGCTCGGGGTACAGGGGCGCTGACTATGGCTACACCTTC. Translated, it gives CASSSGYRGADYGYTF.

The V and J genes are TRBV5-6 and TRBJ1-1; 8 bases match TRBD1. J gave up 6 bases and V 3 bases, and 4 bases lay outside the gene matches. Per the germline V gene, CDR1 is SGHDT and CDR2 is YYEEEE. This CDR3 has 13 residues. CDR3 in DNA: TGTGCCAGCAGCTGGACAGGGATCCCTGAAGCTTTCTTT. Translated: CASSWTGIPEAFF.